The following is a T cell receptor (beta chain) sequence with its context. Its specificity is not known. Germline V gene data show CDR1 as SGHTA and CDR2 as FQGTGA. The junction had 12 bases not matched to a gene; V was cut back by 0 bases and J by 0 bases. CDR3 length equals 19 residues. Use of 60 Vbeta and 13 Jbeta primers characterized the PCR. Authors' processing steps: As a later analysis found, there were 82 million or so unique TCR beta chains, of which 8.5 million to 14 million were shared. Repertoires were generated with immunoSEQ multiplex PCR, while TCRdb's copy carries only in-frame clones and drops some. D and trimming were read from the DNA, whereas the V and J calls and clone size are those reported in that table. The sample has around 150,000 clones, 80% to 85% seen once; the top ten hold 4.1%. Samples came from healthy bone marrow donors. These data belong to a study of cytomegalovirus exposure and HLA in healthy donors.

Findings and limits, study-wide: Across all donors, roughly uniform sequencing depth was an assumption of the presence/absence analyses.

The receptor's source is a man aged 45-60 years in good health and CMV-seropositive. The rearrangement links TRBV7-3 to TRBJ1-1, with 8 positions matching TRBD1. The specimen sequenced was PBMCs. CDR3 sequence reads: CASSLTKTSTGALNTEAFF. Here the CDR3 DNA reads TGTGCCAGCAGCTTAACGAAAACGTCGACAGGGGCGCTGAACACTGAAGCTTTCTTT.